Detailed here is one T cell receptor beta chain. The CDR3 runs to 17 residues. Trimming cost V 2 bases and J 1 base, with 18 bases left between them. The data are from a study of technical replicates of blood from several donors. TCRdb's table, derived via immunoSEQ multiplex PCR, lists solely in-frame clones and lacks some. The data contain roughly 15,000 clones, around nine tenths of them seen just once; the ten biggest clones take up over 9.5%. The clonotype comes from a human donor in good health. The chain has TRBV23-1 and TRBJ2-7; tentative D call: TRBD1 (5 bases). TRBV23-1 falls under the ORF class, with uncertain function. Sequenced input: PBMCs. The CDR3 nucleotides read TGCGCCAGCAGTCAAAAGTTAACCCAGGGCCTGTCCTACGAGCAGTACTTC. This gives the protein CASSQKLTQGLSYEQYF.